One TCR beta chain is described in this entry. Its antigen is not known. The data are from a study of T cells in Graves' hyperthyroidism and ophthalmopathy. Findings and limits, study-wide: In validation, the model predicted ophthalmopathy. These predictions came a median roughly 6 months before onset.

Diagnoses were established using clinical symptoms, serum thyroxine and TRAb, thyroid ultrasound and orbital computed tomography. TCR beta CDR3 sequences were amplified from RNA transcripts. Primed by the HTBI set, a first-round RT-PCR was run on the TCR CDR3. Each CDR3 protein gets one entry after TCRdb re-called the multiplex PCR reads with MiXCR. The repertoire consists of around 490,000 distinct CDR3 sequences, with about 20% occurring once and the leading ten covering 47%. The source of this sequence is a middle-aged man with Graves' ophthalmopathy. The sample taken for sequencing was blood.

Here the CDR3 DNA reads TGTGCCAGCAGTTCTATAGGACAGGGGCCCTACGAGCAGTACTTC. It is translated as CASSSIGQGPYEQYF. J is TRBJ2-7 and V is TRBV6-9; 9 bases are a match to TRBD1. Trimming at V came to 4 bases and at J to 2 bases, leaving 6 bases not matched to a gene. This CDR3 has 15 amino acids. The germline V gene encodes CDR1 MNHGY and CDR2 SVAAGI.